These 17 T cell receptor beta chains share one sample of origin, sequenced in a study of blood T cells in healthy people across ages. The use of a sample-barcoded 5' primer and a J-beta primer mix characterized a second PCR of roughly 7 to 11 cycles. From the 5' RACE reads, TCRdb called clonotypes with MiXCR, one entry per CDR3 protein. The sample has about 760,000 distinct CDR3 sequences, 25% seen once; the top ten hold 9.4%. The same data also contributed to another study, on T cells of mothers and their children.

Sequencing was done on a sample of blood. Every receptor here comes from a boy under 18 in good health.

This clonotype has a handful of counts. V gene TRBV4-1 combines with J gene TRBJ2-1; no definite D call. The germline gives CDR1 MGHRA, CDR2 YSYEKL. This CDR3 contains 13 residues. The V gene lost 1 base and the J gene lost 5 bases, with 6 bases spanning the gap. CDR3: CASSQVVHNEQFF. The DNA for the CDR3 is TGCGCCAGCAGCCAAGTAGTTCACAATGAGCAGTTCTTC.

V gene TRBV29-1 combines with J gene TRBJ2-2, with TRBD1 matching over 10 bases. The CDR3 runs 15 residues. Per germline, CDR1 SQVTM and CDR2 ANQGSEA. J gave up 3 bases and V 4 bases, and 5 bases lay outside the gene matches. CDR3 amino acids: CSVVGDRGDTGELFF. The CDR3 DNA reads as TGCAGCGTTGTAGGGGACAGGGGAGACACCGGGGAGCTGTTTTTT.

Concerning this clonotype: At one end the junction does not follow the germline gene, possibly because of a read error. V gene TRBV19 combines with J gene TRBJ1-1; D is perhaps TRBD1 (5 bases). CDR3 length equals 13 residues. Per germline, CDR1 LNHDA and CDR2 SQIVND (reference sequence). The CDR3 loop is CASGKDRNTEAFF. The CDR3 DNA reads as TGCGCCAGCGGAAAAGACAGGAACACTGAAGCTTTCTTT.

V is TRBV29-1 and J is TRBJ2-5, with a weak D call TRBD2 (6 bases). The germline gives CDR1 SQVTM, CDR2 ANQGSEA. The CDR3 totals 13 residues. V lost 2 bases to trimming and J lost 4 bases, with 11 bases between them. In DNA, the CDR3 is TGCAGCGTTGAATTTTTGGGGGGAGAGACCCAGTACTTC. Translated, it gives CSVEFLGGETQYF. The full variable domain, in which reference TRBV29-1 and TRBJ2-5 provide the parts outside the CDR3, is SAVISQKPSRDICQRGTSLTIQCQVDSQVTMMFWYRQQPGQSLTLIATANQGSEATYESGFVIDKFPISRPNLTFSTLTVSNMSPEDSSIYLCSVEFLGGETQYFGPGTRLLVL.

CDR3 sequence: CASSSTQKGGEQYF. The CDR3 nucleotides read TGTGCCAGCAGTTCCACCCAAAAAGGGGGCGAGCAGTACTTC. This rearrangement joins TRBV12-3 or TRBV12-4 to TRBJ2-5, with D perhaps TRBD1 (6 bases). The J call may be incorrect, as the DNA end agrees better with TRBJ2-7. The CDR3 spans 14 residues.

The table lists this clonotype with a few counts. V and J are TRBV20-1 and TRBJ2-3, with TRBD2 matching 8 bases. Germline V gene data show CDR1 as DFQATT and CDR2 as SNEGSKA (reference sequence). The CDR3 is 15 amino acids. The junction had 14 bases not matched to a gene; V was cut back by 6 bases and J by 6 bases. The CDR3 sequence is CSAPDLAGAPDTQYF. The CDR3 DNA reads as TGCAGTGCCCCCGACCTAGCGGGCGCACCCGATACGCAGTATTTT.

This rearrangement joins TRBV7-6 to TRBJ2-1; TRBD2 agrees at 7 bases. The end of the DNA fits TRBJ2-7 better, so the J call may be wrong. The CDR3 extends over 13 amino acids. Germline V gives CDR1 SGHVS, CDR2 FNYEAQ. CDR3: CASSRDYDYEQYF. The CDR3 DNA reads as TGTGCCAGCAGCCGGGACTACGACTACGAGCAGTACTTC.

In this sample, this clonotype turned up a few times. V usage is TRBV20-1 and J usage is TRBJ2-1; 8 bases line up with TRBD2. From germline, CDR1 is DFQATT and CDR2 SNEGSKA (reference sequence). CDR3 length: 14 residues. V lost 4 bases and J lost 6; bases outside the gene matches: 8. CDR3 DNA sequence: TGCAGTGCTAAGCGGGGGTTCTCGCTCAATGAGCAGTTCTTC. Its protein is CSAKRGFSLNEQFF.

This clonotype was seen more than once but under ten times. The chain employs TRBV24-1 and TRBJ2-3, with D uncertain. The CDR3 is made up of 14 amino acids. The V end was cut by 3 bases, the J end by 5 bases, with 11 bases between. Germline CDR1 reads KGHDR; CDR2 reads SFDVKD. CDR3 sequence reads: CATSDQIRGDTQYF. CDR3 nucleotides: TGTGCCACCAGTGATCAAATTAGAGGAGATACGCAGTATTTT.

This clonotype was recorded a few times. The chain is built from TRBV6-2 or TRBV6-3 and TRBJ2-4, with 7 bases identical to TRBD1. Trimming at V came to 5 bases and at J to 0 bases, leaving 7 bases not matched to a gene. The CDR3 sequence is 16 residues long. Per germline, CDR1 MNHEY and CDR2 SVGEGT. The CDR3 spells CASSLRQGPAKNIQYF. The CDR3, as DNA: TGTGCCAGCAGTCTACGACAGGGTCCAGCCAAAAACATTCAGTACTTC.

Of note for this clonotype: Mismatch with germline at one junction end may stem from a read error. The chain has TRBV6-1 and TRBJ1-4; a possible D gene is TRBD1 (6 bases). Germline V gives CDR1 MNHNS, CDR2 SASEGT. This CDR3 has 15 amino acids. The CDR3 sequence is CASSEALYGGRQAVF. The CDR3, as DNA: TGTGCCAGCAGTGAAGCCCTCTACGGGGGACGACAGGCCGTTTTT.

The chain couples TRBV29-1 to TRBJ2-3; D gene unclear. The V gene's germline CDR1 is SQVTM and CDR2 ANQGSEA. V was pared by 4 bases and J by 5 bases, with 16 bases between. The CDR3 covers 14 residues. This CDR3 reads CSVATQFFGDTQYF. As DNA, the CDR3 is TGCAGCGTTGCAACACAGTTTTTCGGAGATACGCAGTATTTT.

J is TRBJ2-1 and V is TRBV7-9, with D possibly being TRBD2 (6 bases). V gave up 4 bases and J gave up 5 bases, with 15 bases separating them. This CDR3 is built from 15 residues. The V gene's germline CDR1 is SEHNR and CDR2 FQNEAQ (reference sequence). CDR3 in amino acids: CASSSLGGTHNEQFF. For the CDR3, the DNA is TGTGCCAGCAGCTCCTTGGGAGGTACCCACAATGAGCAGTTCTTC.

CDR3 DNA: TGTGCCAGCAGCTCTCAAGGGACAGGGGAAAACATTCAGTACTTC. The encoded protein is CASSSQGTGENIQYF. The gene calls are TRBV21-1 and TRBJ2-4; the table's D gene call, TRBD1, was not cross checked with the DNA. TRBV21-1 is a known pseudogene. The CDR3 length is 15 residues.

This clonotype turned up a few times. The chain recombines TRBV7-8 with TRBJ2-7; 9 bases map to TRBD1. The CDR3 is made up of 17 amino acids. J was trimmed by 4 bases and V by 0 bases; bases with no gene match: 10. Looked up from germline, CDR1 is SGHVS and CDR2 is FQNEAQ. The CDR3 protein is CASSLAGTGYEEYEQYF. The CDR3 DNA sequence: TGTGCCAGCAGCTTAGCCGGGACAGGGTACGAGGAGTACGAGCAGTACTTC.

This clonotype was observed a few times. The chain uses TRBV29-1 and TRBJ2-1, with D unresolved. The CDR3 length is 13 residues. The V gene's germline CDR1 is SQVTM and CDR2 ANQGSEA. The V and J ends lost 5 bases and 7 bases respectively, with 15 bases between them. In DNA form, the CDR3 reads TGCAGCGTTTATCGTTGGGGTACGAATGAGCAGTTCTTC. Encoded protein: CSVYRWGTNEQFF.

This clonotype was recorded a few times. The chain couples TRBV7-2 to TRBJ1-4; no clear D. V was cut by 6 bases and J by 1 base, with 12 bases left in between. Germline values: CDR1 SGHTA, CDR2 FQGNSA. The CDR3 is 15 amino acids. The CDR3 is CASSQVGVTNEKLFF. Written as DNA, the CDR3 is TGTGCCAGCAGTCAAGTTGGAGTAACTAATGAAAAACTGTTTTTT.